A selection of T cell receptor beta chains follows, all from one sample in a study. TCRdb re-called the RT-PCR reads through MiXCR, storing one row per CDR3 protein. The repertoire holds about 680,000 distinct CDR3 sequences, approximately 15% seen once, with roughly 3.9% in the top ten. Source material: memory CD4+ T cells from blood. The receptors were sampled from a female donor in good health, serving as a healthy control. Each CDR3 is given with its conserved first and last residue. The order of the fields is clone size, D gene, J gene, V gene, CDR3 protein, CDR3 DNA. A D gene is named only where the DNA matches it firmly. Rows may omit the clone size; those that give it use once, few, many or a size class.

-	-	TRBJ2-3	TRBV20-1	CSARDEFKVARLADTQYF	TGCAGTGCTAGAGATGAATTTAAGGTAGCAAGGTTAGCAGATACGCAGTATTTT
-	-	TRBJ1-4	TRBV27	CASSFRVREKLFF	TGTGCCAGCAGTTTCAGGGTCCGCGAAAAACTGTTTTTT
many	-	TRBJ1-2	TRBV12-3/TRBV12-4	CASSLGGGYTF	TGTGCCAGCAGTTTAGGGGGCGGCTACACCTTC
-	-	TRBJ2-7	TRBV5-1	CASSPAGAGGYEQYF	TGCGCCAGCAGCCCGGCCGGGGCGGGCGGATACGAGCAGTACTTC
few	TRBD2	TRBJ2-6	TRBV6-5	CASRLAGTVRGANVLTF	TGTGCCAGCAGGCTAGCGGGAACGGTTCGAGGAGCCAACGTCCTGACTTTC
many	TRBD1	TRBJ2-3	TRBV10-3	CAISDSGTGTDTQYF	TGTGCCATCAGTGACTCCGGGACAGGCACAGATACGCAGTATTTT
-	TRBD2	TRBJ2-1	TRBV6-2/TRBV6-3	CASSYEALAGGFHEQFF	TGTGCCAGCAGTTACGAGGCACTAGCGGGAGGGTTCCATGAGCAGTTCTTC
many	-	TRBJ2-2	TRBV10-3	CASRVVEAGGELFF	TGTGCCAGCCGGGTGGTCGAAGCGGGCGGGGAGCTGTTTTTT
-	TRBD1	TRBJ2-2	TRBV20-1	CSEFDRDTGELFF	TGCAGTGAATTTGACAGGGACACCGGGGAGCTGTTTTTT
-	-	TRBJ2-7	TRBV7-2	CASSLKSLRQGTYEQYF	TGTGCCAGCAGCTTAAAGTCCCTTAGGCAGGGGACCTACGAGCAGTACTTC
few	TRBD1	TRBJ1-2	TRBV7-6	CASSLVQGAGGYTF	TGTGCCAGCAGCTTAGTTCAGGGGGCCGGTGGCTACACCTTC
-	-	TRBJ2-5	TRBV10-3	CAIATAERSETQYF	TGTGCCATAGCTACGGCGGAGCGCTCAGAGACCCAGTACTTC
few	-	TRBJ2-1	TRBV10-3	CAISESGGPYNEQFF	TGTGCCATCAGTGAATCGGGGGGCCCCTACAATGAGCAGTTCTTC
-	-	TRBJ1-2	TRBV6-1	CASRVGQNYGYTF	TGTGCCAGCAGGGTTGGACAGAACTATGGCTACACCTTC
few	-	TRBJ2-1	TRBV7-2	CASSLMGTHNEQFF	TGTGCCAGCAGCCTCATGGGGACACACAATGAGCAGTTCTTC
-	TRBD1	TRBJ1-2	TRBV7-9	CASTRLAGTGGYGYTF	TGTGCCAGCACCCGGTTAGCCGGGACAGGGGGCTATGGCTACACCTTC
-	-	TRBJ2-4	TRBV14	CASSQDLAGQQYF	TGTGCCAGCAGCCAAGATCTGGCAGGGCAACAGTACTTC
few	-	TRBJ2-7	TRBV2	CASILRSYYEQYF	TGTGCCAGCATTTTACGGTCATACTACGAGCAGTACTTC
few	-	TRBJ2-3	TRBV7-2	CASSLPPTDTQYF	TGTGCCAGCAGCCTCCCTCCCACAGATACGCAGTATTTT
-	TRBD1	TRBJ1-2	TRBV7-2	CARVDRGYGYTF	TGTGCCAGGGTTGACAGGGGCTATGGCTACACCTTC
once	-	TRBJ2-7	TRBV7-2	CASSPIWGYEQYF	TGTGCCAGCAGCCCGATTTGGGGCTACGAGCAGTACTTC
-	TRBD2	TRBJ2-7	TRBV5-1	CASKLADLSYEQYF	TGCGCCAGCAAACTAGCGGATCTCTCCTACGAGCAGTACTTC
few	-	TRBJ2-5	TRBV7-8	CASSLVQGLETQYF	TGTGCCAGCAGCTTAGTACAGGGACTAGAGACCCAGTACTTC
many	TRBD1	TRBJ2-2	TRBV5-1	CASSLQGANTGELFF	TGTGCCAGCAGCTTACAGGGGGCGAACACCGGGGAGCTGTTTTTT
-	-	TRBJ1-5	TRBV7-9	CASSPRQIDQPQHF	TGTGCCAGCAGCCCTCGACAGATAGATCAGCCCCAGCATTTT
few	-	TRBJ1-2	TRBV15	CATSLQSYGYTF	TGTGCCACCAGTCTTCAAAGCTATGGCTACACCTTC
-	TRBD2	TRBJ2-7	TRBV5-1	CASSLRLAAPSYEQYF	TGCGCCAGCAGCTTGAGACTAGCGGCTCCCTCCTACGAGCAGTACTTC
few	-	TRBJ2-7	TRBV6-2/TRBV6-3	CASRRESPYEQYF	TGTGCCAGCAGACGGGAGAGCCCCTACGAGCAGTACTTC
few	-	TRBJ2-2	TRBV5-1	CASSGGQGIAGELFF	TGCGCCAGCAGCGGTGGGCAGGGGATAGCCGGGGAGCTGTTTTTT
few	TRBD1	TRBJ1-5	TRBV6-5	CASSGGQGHQPQHF	TGTGCCAGCAGCGGGGGACAGGGCCATCAGCCCCAGCATTTT
few	-	TRBJ2-2	TRBV4-3	CASSREGAIPSTPTGELFF	TGCGCCAGCAGCCGCGAAGGGGCTATCCCTAGTACCCCCACCGGGGAGCTGTTTTTT
-	-	TRBJ1-4	TRBV7-2	CASSELQGFNELFF	TGTGCCAGCAGCGAACTCCAGGGTTTCAATGAACTGTTTTTT
-	TRBD2	TRBJ2-3	TRBV27	CASSYQPLRTSGRQGVYADTQYF	TGTGCCAGCAGTTACCAGCCACTCCGGACTAGCGGGAGGCAGGGGGTTTACGCAGATACGCAGTATTTT
-	TRBD2	TRBJ2-1	TRBV6-2/TRBV6-3	CANGRGNNEQFF	TGTGCCAACGGGAGGGGAAACAATGAGCAGTTCTTC
-	-	TRBJ1-5	TRBV20-1	CSARDRAELNQPQHF	TGCAGTGCTAGAGATCGGGCGGAACTCAATCAGCCCCAGCATTTT
-	-	TRBJ2-7	TRBV12-5	CASGHPANLSYEQYF	TGTGCTAGTGGTCACCCGGCTAACCTCTCCTACGAGCAGTACTTC
few	-	TRBJ1-6	TRBV28	CASSLGAGIRNSPLHF	TGTGCCAGCAGTTTAGGCGCAGGGATAAGGAATTCACCCCTCCACTTT
-	-	TRBJ2-1	TRBV6-2/TRBV6-3	CASNPIPRGGANEQFF	TGTGCCAGCAACCCCATCCCCAGGGGCGGGGCGAATGAGCAGTTCTTC
-	TRBD2	TRBJ2-2	TRBV24-1	CATRGRTGTSENTGELFF	TGTGCCACCAGAGGGAGGACCGGGACTAGCGAGAACACCGGGGAGCTGTTTTTT
many	-	TRBJ1-1	TRBV6-5	CASSPWTRTTEAFF	TGTGCCAGCAGTCCCTGGACACGGACCACTGAAGCTTTCTTT
many	TRBD1	TRBJ1-2	TRBV7-2	CASSLAVMGQGGEGYTF	TGTGCCAGCAGCTTAGCAGTCATGGGACAGGGTGGCGAAGGCTACACCTTC
few	TRBD2	TRBJ2-1	TRBV24-1	CATSDFGLAGSTYEQFF	TGTGCCACCAGTGATTTCGGACTAGCGGGAAGTACGTATGAGCAGTTCTTC
many	-	TRBJ1-4	TRBV20-1	CSASRREGQGEKLFF	TGCAGTGCTAGCCGCCGGGAGGGGCAGGGAGAAAAACTGTTTTTT
few	TRBD2	TRBJ2-5	TRBV5-1	CASSSRLAELQETQYF	TGCGCCAGCAGCTCTAGACTAGCCGAACTGCAAGAGACCCAGTACTTC
once	TRBD2	TRBJ2-1	TRBV5-5	CASSLDVAGGRNEQFF	TGTGCCAGCAGCTTGGATGTAGCGGGAGGGCGGAATGAGCAGTTCTTC
-	-	TRBJ2-1	TRBV20-1	CSASNGIYNEQFF	TGCAGTGCTAGTAATGGGATCTACAATGAGCAGTTCTTC
few	TRBD2	TRBJ2-5	TRBV5-1	CASSTEASGAQETQYF	TGCGCCAGCAGCACGGAGGCTAGCGGGGCTCAAGAGACCCAGTACTTC
many	TRBD1	TRBJ2-1	TRBV2	CAIAGTGYNEQFF	TGTGCCATTGCAGGGACAGGCTACAATGAGCAGTTCTTC
few	-	TRBJ2-1	TRBV4-1	CASSPAQGGAGNEQFF	TGCGCCAGCAGCCCCGCACAAGGGGGGGCAGGTAATGAGCAGTTCTTC
few	-	TRBJ1-4	TRBV18	CASSQRREANEKLFF	TGTGCCAGCTCACAGCGTCGGGAAGCTAATGAAAAACTGTTTTTT
many	-	TRBJ2-4	TRBV4-3	CASSQDPRGVNIQYF	TGCGCCAGCAGCCAAGATCCCAGGGGTGTTAACATTCAGTACTTC
-	-	TRBJ2-5	TRBV15	CATSSLKGSTGRQETQYF	TGTGCCACCAGCAGCCTCAAGGGGTCGACAGGACGCCAAGAGACCCAGTACTTC
few	TRBD2	TRBJ2-1	TRBV11-2	CASSTLAGNTYNEQFF	TGTGCCAGCAGTACACTAGCGGGGAATACCTACAATGAGCAGTTCTTC
few	-	TRBJ1-6	TRBV10-3	CAISEPPSPGKSPLHF	TGTGCCATCAGTGAGCCTCCCTCTCCGGGAAAGTCACCCCTCCACTTT
few	-	TRBJ1-6	TRBV4-1	CASSQGRTNFNSPLHF	TGCGCCAGCAGCCAAGGACGGACAAATTTCAATTCACCCCTCCACTTT